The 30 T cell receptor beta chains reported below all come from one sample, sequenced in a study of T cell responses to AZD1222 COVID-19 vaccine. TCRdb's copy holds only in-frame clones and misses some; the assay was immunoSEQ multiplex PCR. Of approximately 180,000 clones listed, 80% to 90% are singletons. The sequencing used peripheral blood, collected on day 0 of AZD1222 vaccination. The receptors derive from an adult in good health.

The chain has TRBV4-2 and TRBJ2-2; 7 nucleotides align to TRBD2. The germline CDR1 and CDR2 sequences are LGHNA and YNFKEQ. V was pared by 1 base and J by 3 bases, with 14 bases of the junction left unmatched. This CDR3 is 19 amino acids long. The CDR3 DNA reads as TGTGCCAGCAGCCAAGCAACCTTTCCTAGCGGCACTTACACCGGGGAGCTGTTTTTT. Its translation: CASSQATFPSGTYTGELFF.

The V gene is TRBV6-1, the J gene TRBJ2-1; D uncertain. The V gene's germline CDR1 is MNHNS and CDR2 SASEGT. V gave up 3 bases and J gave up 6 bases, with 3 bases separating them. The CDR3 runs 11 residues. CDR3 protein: CASSEINEQFF. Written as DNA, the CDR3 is TGTGCCAGCAGTGAGATCAATGAGCAGTTCTTC.

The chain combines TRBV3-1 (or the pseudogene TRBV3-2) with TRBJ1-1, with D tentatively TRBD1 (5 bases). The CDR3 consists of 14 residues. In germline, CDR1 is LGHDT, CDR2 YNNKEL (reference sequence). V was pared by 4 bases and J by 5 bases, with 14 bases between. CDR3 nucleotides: TGTGCCAGCAGCCTAGGCCCGGGGGGAACTGAAGCTTTCTTT. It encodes CASSLGPGGTEAFF.

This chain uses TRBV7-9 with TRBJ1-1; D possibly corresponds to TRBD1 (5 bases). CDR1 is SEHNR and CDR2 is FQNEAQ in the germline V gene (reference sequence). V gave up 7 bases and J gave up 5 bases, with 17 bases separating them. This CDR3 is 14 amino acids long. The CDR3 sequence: CASKRGVRKTEAFF. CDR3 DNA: TGTGCCAGCAAAAGAGGGGTTCGGAAAACTGAAGCTTTCTTT.

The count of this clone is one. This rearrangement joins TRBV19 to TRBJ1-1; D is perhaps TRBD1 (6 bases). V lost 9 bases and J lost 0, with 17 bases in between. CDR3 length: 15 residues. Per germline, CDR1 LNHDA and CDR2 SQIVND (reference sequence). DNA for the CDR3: TGTGCCAGCAGCGGGGGGCAAGTGATGAACACTGAAGCTTTCTTT. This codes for CASSGGQVMNTEAFF.

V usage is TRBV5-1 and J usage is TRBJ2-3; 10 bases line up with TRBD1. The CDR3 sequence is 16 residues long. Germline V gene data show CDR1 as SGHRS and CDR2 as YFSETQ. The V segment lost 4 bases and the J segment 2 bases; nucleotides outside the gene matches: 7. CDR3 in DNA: TGCGCCAGCAGCCCCGGGACAGGGGCTAACACAGATACGCAGTATTTT. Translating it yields CASSPGTGANTDTQYF.

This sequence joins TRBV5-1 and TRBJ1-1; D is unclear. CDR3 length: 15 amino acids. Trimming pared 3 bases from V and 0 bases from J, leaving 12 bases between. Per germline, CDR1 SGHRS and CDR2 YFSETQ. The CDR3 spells CASSSMGSMNTEAFF. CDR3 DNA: TGCGCCAGCAGCTCGATGGGGAGCATGAACACTGAAGCTTTCTTT.

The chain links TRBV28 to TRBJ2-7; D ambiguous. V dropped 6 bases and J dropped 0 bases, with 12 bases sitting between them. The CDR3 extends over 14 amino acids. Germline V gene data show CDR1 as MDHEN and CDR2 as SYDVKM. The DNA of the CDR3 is TGTGCCAGCAGCTCCCGGCGCAGCTCCTACGAGCAGTACTTC. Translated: CASSSRRSSYEQYF.

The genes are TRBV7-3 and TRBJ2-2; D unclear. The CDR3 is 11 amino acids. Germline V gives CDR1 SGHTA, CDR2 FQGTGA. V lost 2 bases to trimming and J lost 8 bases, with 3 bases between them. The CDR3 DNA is TGTGCCAGCAGCTTATCAGGGGAGCTGTTTTTT. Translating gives CASSLSGELFF.

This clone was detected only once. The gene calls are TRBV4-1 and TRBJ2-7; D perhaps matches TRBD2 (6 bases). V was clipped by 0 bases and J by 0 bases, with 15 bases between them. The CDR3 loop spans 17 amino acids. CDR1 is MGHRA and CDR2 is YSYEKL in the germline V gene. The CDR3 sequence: CASSQDLTSGRSYEQYF. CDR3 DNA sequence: TGCGCCAGCAGCCAAGATTTGACCAGCGGGCGCTCCTACGAGCAGTACTTC.

CDR3: CAWRGNTEAFF. In DNA, the CDR3 is TGTGCCTGGAGGGGGAACACTGAAGCTTTCTTT. The rearrangement joins TRBV30 to TRBJ1-1; D gene unclear. There are 11 residues in the CDR3. Trimming left V 3 bases short and J 1 base short, with 3 bases between. In germline, CDR1 is GTSNPN, CDR2 SVGIG (reference sequence). Supplemented by reference TRBV30 and TRBJ1-1, the full variable domain reads SQTIHQWPATLVQPVGSPLSLECTVEGTSNPNLYWYRQAAGRGLQLLFYSVGIGQISSEVPQNLSASRPQDRQFILSSKKLLLSDSGFYLCAWRGNTEAFFGQGTRLTVV.

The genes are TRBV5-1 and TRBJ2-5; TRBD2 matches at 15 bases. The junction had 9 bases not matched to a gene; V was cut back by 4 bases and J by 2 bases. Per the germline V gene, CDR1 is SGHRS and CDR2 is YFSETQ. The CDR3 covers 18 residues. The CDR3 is CASSRKGTSGGRQETQYF. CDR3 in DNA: TGCGCCAGCAGCCGGAAAGGGACTAGCGGGGGGAGACAAGAGACCCAGTACTTC. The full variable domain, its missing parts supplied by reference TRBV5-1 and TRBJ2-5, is KAGVTQTPRYLIKTRGQQVTLSCSPISGHRSVSWYQQTPGQGLQFLFEYFSETQRNKGNFPGRFSGRQFSNSRSEMNVSTLELGDSALYLCASSRKGTSGGRQETQYFGPGTRLLVL.

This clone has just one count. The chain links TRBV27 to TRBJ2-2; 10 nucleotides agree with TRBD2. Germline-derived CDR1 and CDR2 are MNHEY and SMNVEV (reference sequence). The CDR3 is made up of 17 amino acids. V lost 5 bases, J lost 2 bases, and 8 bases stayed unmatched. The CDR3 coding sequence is TGTGCCAGCAGTCAATTTCTAGCGGGGGCAAACACCGGGGAGCTGTTTTTT. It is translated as CASSQFLAGANTGELFF.

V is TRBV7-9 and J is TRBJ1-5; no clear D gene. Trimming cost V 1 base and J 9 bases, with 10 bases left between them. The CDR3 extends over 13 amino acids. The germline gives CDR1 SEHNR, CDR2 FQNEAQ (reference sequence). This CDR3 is CASSLGQLRPQHF. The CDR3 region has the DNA TGTGCCAGCAGCTTAGGGCAGCTTCGGCCCCAGCATTTT.

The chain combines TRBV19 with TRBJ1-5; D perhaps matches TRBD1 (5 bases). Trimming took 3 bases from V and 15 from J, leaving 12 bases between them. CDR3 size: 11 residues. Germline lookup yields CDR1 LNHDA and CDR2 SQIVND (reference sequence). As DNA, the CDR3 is TGTGCCAGTAGTATCCCGGGACCTTTGCATTTT. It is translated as CASSIPGPLHF.

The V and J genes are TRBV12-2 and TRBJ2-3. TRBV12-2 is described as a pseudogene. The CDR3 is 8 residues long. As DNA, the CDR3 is TGTGCAAGTCATACGCAGTATTTT. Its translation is CASHTQYF.

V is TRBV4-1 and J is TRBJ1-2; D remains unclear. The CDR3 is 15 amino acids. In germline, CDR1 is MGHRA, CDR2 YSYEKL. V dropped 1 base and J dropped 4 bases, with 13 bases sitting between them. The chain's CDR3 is CASSQVNTASYGYTF. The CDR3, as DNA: TGCGCCAGCAGCCAAGTTAACACCGCTTCCTATGGCTACACCTTC.

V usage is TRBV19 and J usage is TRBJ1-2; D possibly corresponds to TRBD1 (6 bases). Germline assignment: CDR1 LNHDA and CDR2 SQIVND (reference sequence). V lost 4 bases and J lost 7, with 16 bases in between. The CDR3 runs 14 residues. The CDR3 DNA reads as TGTGCCAGTAGTACGGACAGCCGTTCGGGTGGCTACACCTTC. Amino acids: CASSTDSRSGGYTF.

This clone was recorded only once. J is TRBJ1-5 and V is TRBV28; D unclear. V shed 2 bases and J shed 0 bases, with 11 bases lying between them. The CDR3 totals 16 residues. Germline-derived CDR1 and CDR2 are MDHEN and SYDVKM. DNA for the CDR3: TGTGCCAGCAGTTTACCTGACACCCTTAGCAATCAGCCCCAGCATTTT. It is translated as CASSLPDTLSNQPQHF.

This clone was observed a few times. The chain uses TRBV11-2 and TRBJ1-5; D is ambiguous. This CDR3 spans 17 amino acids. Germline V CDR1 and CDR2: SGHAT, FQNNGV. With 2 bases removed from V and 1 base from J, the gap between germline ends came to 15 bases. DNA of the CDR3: TGTGCCAGCAGCTTATTGACGACGGGGTCGAGCAATCAGCCCCAGCATTTT. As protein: CASSLLTTGSSNQPQHF.

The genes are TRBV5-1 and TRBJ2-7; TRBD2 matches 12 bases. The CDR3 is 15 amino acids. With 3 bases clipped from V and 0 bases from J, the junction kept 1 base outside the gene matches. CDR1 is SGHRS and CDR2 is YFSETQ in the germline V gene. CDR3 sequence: CASSWGLAGSYEQYF. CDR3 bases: TGCGCCAGCAGCTGGGGACTAGCGGGCTCCTACGAGCAGTACTTC.

This CDR3 is CASSSGLAGTESSYNEQFF. CDR3 sequence (DNA): TGTGCCAGCAGCTCAGGACTAGCGGGCACCGAATCCTCCTACAATGAGCAGTTCTTC. The V gene is TRBV11-2, the J gene TRBJ2-1; 11 bases map to TRBD2. The CDR3 sequence is 19 residues long. The V gene's germline CDR1 is SGHAT and CDR2 FQNNGV. Trimming at V came to 4 bases and at J to 0 bases, leaving 11 bases not matched to a gene.

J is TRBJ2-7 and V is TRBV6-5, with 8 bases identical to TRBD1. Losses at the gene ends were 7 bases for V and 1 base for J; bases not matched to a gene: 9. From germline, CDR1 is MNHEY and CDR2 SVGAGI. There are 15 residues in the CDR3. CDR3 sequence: CASKRQGIGSYEQYF. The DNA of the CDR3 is TGTGCCAGCAAAAGACAGGGGATAGGATCCTACGAGCAGTACTTC.

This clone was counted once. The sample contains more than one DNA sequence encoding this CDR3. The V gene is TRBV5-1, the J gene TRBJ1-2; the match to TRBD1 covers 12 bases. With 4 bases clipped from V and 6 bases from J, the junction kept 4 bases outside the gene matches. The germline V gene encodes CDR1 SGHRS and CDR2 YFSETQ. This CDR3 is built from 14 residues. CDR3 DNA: TGCGCCAGCAGCCCCGGGACAGGGGGCGATGGCTACACCTTC. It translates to CASSPGTGGDGYTF.

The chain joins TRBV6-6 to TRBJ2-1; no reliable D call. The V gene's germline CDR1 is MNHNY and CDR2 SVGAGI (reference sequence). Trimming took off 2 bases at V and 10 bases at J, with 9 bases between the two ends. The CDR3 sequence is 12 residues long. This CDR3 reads CASSYQRTEQFF. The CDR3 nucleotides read TGTGCCAGCAGTTACCAACGGACCGAGCAGTTCTTC.

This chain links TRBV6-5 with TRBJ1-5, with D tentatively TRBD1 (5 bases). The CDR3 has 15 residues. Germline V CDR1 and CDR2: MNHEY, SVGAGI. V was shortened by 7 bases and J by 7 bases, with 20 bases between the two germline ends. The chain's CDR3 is CASTQDKTVAQPQHF. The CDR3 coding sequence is TGTGCCAGCACCCAGGACAAAACAGTCGCCCAGCCCCAGCATTTT.

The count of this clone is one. CDR3 nucleotide sequence: TGTGCCAGTAGTATGGGCTACCTCGGGGAGACCCAGTACTTC. Protein product: CASSMGYLGETQYF. V usage is TRBV19 and J usage is TRBJ2-5; D uncertain. This CDR3 is 14 amino acids long. CDR1 is LNHDA, CDR2 SQIVND, per germline (reference sequence). Trimming cost V 3 bases and J 5 bases, with 13 bases left between them.

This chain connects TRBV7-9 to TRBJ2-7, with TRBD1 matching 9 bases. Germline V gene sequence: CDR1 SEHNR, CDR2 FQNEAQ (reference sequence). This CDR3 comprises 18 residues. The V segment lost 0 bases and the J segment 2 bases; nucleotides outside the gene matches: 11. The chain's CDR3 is CASSLATPRTGAAYEQYF. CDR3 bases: TGTGCCAGCAGCTTAGCGACCCCAAGGACAGGGGCGGCCTACGAGCAGTACTTC. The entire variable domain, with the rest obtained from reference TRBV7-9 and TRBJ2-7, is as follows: DTGVSQNPRHKITKRGQNVTFRCDPISEHNRLYWYRQTLGQGPEFLTYFQNEAQLEKSRLLSDRFSAERPKGSFSTLEIQRTEQGDSAMYLCASSLATPRTGAAYEQYFGPGTRLTVT.

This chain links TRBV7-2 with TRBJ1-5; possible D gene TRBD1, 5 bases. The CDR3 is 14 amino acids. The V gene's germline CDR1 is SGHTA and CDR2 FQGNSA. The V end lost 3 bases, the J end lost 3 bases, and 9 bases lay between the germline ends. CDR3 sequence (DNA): TGTGCCAGCAGCTTTACAGGAGTCAATCAGCCCCAGCATTTT. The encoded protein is CASSFTGVNQPQHF.

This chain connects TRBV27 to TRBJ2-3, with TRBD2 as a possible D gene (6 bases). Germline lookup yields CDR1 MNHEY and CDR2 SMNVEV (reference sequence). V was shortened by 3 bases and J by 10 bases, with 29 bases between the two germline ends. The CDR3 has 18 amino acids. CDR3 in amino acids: CASSFHLPRTGDFSAQYF. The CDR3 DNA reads TGTGCCAGCAGTTTCCACCTCCCTCGTACGGGAGATTTCAGTGCGCAGTATTTT.